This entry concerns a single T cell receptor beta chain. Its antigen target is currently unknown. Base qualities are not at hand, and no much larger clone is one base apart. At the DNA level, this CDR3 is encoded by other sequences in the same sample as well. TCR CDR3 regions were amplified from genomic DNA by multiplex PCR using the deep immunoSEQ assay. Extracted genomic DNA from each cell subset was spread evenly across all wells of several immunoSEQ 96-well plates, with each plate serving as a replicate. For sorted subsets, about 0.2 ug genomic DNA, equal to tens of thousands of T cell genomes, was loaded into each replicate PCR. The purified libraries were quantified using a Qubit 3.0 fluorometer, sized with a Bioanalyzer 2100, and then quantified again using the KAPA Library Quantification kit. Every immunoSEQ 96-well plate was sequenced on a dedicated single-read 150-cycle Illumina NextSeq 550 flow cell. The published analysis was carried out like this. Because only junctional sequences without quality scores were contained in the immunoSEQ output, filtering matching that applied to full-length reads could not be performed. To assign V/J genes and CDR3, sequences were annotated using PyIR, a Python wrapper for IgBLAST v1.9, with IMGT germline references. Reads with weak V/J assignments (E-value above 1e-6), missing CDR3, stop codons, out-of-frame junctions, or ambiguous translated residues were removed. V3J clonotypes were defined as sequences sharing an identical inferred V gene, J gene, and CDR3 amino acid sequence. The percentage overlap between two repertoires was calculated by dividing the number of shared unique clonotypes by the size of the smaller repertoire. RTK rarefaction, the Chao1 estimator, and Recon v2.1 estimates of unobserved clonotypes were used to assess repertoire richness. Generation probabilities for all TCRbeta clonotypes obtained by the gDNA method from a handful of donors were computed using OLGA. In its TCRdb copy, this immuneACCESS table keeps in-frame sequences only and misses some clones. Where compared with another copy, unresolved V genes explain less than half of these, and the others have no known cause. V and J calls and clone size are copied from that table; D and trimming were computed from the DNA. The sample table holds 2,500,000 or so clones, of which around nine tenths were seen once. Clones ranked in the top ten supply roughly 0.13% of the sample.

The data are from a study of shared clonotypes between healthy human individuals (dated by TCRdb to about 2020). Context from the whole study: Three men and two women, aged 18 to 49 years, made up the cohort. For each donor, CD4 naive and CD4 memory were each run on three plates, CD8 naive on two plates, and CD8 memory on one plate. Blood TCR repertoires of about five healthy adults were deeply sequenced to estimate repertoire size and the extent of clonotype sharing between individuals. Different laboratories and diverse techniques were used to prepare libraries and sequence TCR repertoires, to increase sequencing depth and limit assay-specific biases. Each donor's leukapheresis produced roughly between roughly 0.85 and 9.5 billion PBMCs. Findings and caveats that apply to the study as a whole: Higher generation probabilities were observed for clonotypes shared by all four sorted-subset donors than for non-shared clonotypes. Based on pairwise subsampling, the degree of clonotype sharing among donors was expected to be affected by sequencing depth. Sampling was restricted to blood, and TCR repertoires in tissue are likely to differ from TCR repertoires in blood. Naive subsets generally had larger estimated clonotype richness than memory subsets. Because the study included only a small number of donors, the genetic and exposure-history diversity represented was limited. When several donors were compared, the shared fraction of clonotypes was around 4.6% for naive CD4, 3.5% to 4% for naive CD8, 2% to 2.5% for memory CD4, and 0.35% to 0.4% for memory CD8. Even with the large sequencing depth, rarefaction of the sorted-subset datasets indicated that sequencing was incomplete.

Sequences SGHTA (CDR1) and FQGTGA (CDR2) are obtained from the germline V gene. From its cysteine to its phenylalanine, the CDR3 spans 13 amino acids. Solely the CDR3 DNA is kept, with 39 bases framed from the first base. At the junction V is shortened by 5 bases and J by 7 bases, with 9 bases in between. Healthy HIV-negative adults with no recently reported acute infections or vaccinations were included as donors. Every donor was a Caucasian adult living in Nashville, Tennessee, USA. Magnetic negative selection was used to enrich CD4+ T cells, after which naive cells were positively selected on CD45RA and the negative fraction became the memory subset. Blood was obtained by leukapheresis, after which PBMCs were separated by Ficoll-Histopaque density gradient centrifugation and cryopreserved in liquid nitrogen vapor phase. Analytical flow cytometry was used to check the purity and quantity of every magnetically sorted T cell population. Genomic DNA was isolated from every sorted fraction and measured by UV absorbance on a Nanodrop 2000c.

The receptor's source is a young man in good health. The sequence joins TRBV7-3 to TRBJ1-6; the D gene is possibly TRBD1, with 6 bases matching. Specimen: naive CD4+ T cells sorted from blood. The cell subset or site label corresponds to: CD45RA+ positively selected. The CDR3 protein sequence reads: CASSLDRNSPLHF. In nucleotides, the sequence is TGTGCCAGCAGCCTCGACAGGAATTCACCCCTCCACTTT.